These 18 T cell receptor beta chains were all obtained from the same sample, sequenced in a study of T cell responses to AZD1222 COVID-19 vaccine (dated by TCRdb to the early 2020s). What the time point label conveys for this sample: baseline before first vaccination. Library generation was performed with the immunoSEQ multiplex PCR assay. TCRdb mirrors the immuneACCESS table, restricted to in-frame sequences. Some clones are absent from its copies; in checked studies, under half trace to an unresolved V gene, and the reason for the others is unknown. Here the sample has about 120,000 clones; roughly nine tenths occur a single time. The ten largest clones capture about 5.2% of the sample. This specimen consisted of peripheral blood, obtained on day 0 of AZD1222 vaccination. The receptors come from an adult in good health.

The chain joins TRBV2 to TRBJ2-2; 7 bases are shared with TRBD1. Trimming at V came to 7 bases and at J to 4 bases, leaving 9 bases not matched to a gene. Germline CDR1 reads SNHLY; CDR2 reads FYNNEI. The CDR3 contains 15 residues. CDR3 coding DNA: TGTGCCAGCAATTCTGACAGGGCGGGCACCGGGGAGCTGTTTTTT. This gives the protein CASNSDRAGTGELFF.

This chain uses TRBV28 with TRBJ1-4; tentatively, D is TRBD1 (5 bases). This CDR3 is 15 amino acids long. V shed 7 bases and J shed 7 bases, with 19 bases lying between them. Germline V gives CDR1 MDHEN, CDR2 SYDVKM. CDR3 in DNA: TGTGCCAGCACCGAGGTGGGGCGGCAGGGTGAAAAACTGTTTTTT. Its translation: CASTEVGRQGEKLFF.

V usage is TRBV24-1 and J usage is TRBJ2-2, with 8 nucleotides matching TRBD2. Germline V lookup: CDR1 KGHDR, CDR2 SFDVKD. The V segment lost 1 base and the J segment 5 bases; nucleotides outside the gene matches: 5. CDR3 size: 16 residues. CDR3 sequence reads: CATSDFSGGPTGELFF. CDR3 bases: TGTGCCACCAGTGATTTTTCGGGAGGGCCTACCGGGGAGCTGTTTTTT.

The chain carries TRBV7-9 and TRBJ2-7; TRBD1 or TRBD2 may be the D gene (5 bases each). Trimming stripped 3 bases from V and 4 bases from J, with 16 bases between. The CDR3 sequence is 15 residues long. Per germline, CDR1 SEHNR and CDR2 FQNEAQ (reference sequence). CDR3 loop: CASSFFSGLLYEQYF. In nucleotides, the CDR3 is TGTGCCAGCAGCTTCTTTTCGGGGCTGTTATACGAGCAGTACTTC.

The chain couples TRBV6-2 or TRBV6-3 to TRBJ2-7; D is uncertain. This CDR3 spans 15 amino acids. Germline V CDR1 and CDR2: MNHEY, SVGEGT. V dropped 5 bases and J dropped 0 bases, with 14 bases sitting between them. The chain's CDR3 is CASSVDKTPSYEQYF. Written as DNA, the CDR3 is TGTGCCAGCAGTGTGGATAAGACCCCCTCCTACGAGCAGTACTTC.

The V and J genes are TRBV5-5 and TRBJ2-7, with a possible D match to TRBD1 (5 bases). This CDR3 is 12 amino acids long. Germline CDR1 reads SGHKS; CDR2 reads YYEKEE (reference sequence). V lost 0 bases to trimming and J lost 13 bases, with 14 bases between them. CDR3 DNA: TGTGCCAGCAGCTTGGGGGGAAGGGGCGCTTACTTC. Translation: CASSLGGRGAYF.

The chain has TRBV30 and TRBJ2-5, with 9 bases aligning to TRBD1. Germline assignment: CDR1 GTSNPN and CDR2 SVGIG (reference sequence). J lost 4 bases, V lost 0 bases, and 3 bases had no gene match. The CDR3 sequence is 14 residues long. CDR3 coding DNA: TGTGCCTGGAGTGTAAGGGACAGGGCAGAGACCCAGTACTTC. Translated: CAWSVRDRAETQYF.

The gene calls are TRBV6-2 or TRBV6-3 and TRBJ1-5; unclear D gene. V was pared by 6 bases and J by 7 bases, with 19 bases between. Germline V gene data show CDR1 as MNHEY and CDR2 as SVGEGT. CDR3 length equals 15 residues. The CDR3 sequence: CASSPTGPRVQPQHF. DNA for the CDR3: TGTGCCAGCAGCCCTACCGGGCCCCGCGTGCAGCCCCAGCATTTT.

The genes are TRBV5-1 and TRBJ1-1; unclear D gene. The V end lost 4 bases, the J end lost 2 bases, and 15 bases lay between the germline ends. The CDR3 totals 15 residues. The germline V gene has CDR1 SGHRS and CDR2 YFSETQ. Here the CDR3 reads CASSKDPGGNTEAFF. The CDR3 DNA reads TGCGCCAGCAGCAAGGACCCCGGCGGAAACACTGAAGCTTTCTTT.

V and J are TRBV12-5 and TRBJ2-1; D unresolved. Germline V CDR1 and CDR2: LGHNT, FRNRAP. This CDR3 has 13 amino acids. Trimming took 4 bases from V and 4 from J, leaving 8 bases between them. CDR3 residues: CASGWTLYNEQFF. DNA of the CDR3: TGTGCTAGTGGTTGGACCCTATACAATGAGCAGTTCTTC.

The chain employs TRBV5-1 and TRBJ2-7; D may match TRBD1 or TRBD2 (5 bases each). The CDR3 runs to 13 residues. In germline, CDR1 is SGHRS, CDR2 YFSETQ. V dropped 4 bases and J dropped 4 bases, with 12 bases sitting between them. The CDR3 nucleotides read TGCGCCAGCAGCACGGGGCCCGAATACGAGCAGTACTTC. Its protein product is CASSTGPEYEQYF. Combining the CDR3 with reference TRBV5-1 and TRBJ2-7 gives the whole variable domain KAGVTQTPRYLIKTRGQQVTLSCSPISGHRSVSWYQQTPGQGLQFLFEYFSETQRNKGNFPGRFSGRQFSNSRSEMNVSTLELGDSALYLCASSTGPEYEQYFGPGTRLTVT.

This sequence joins TRBV28 and TRBJ1-1, with D tentatively TRBD1 (6 bases). The CDR3 loop spans 15 amino acids. CDR1 MDHEN and CDR2 SYDVKM come from the germline V gene. Trimming took off 2 bases at V and 6 bases at J, with 16 bases between the two ends. The CDR3 region is CASSLKRQVMPEAFF. CDR3 DNA: TGTGCCAGCAGTTTAAAGAGACAGGTGATGCCTGAAGCTTTCTTT.

This clone came up a few times. The V gene is TRBV5-1, the J gene TRBJ2-2, with 12 bases that match TRBD2. The germline CDR1 and CDR2 sequences are SGHRS and YFSETQ. V gave up 1 base and J gave up 5 bases; unmatched junction bases: 9. The CDR3 consists of 18 residues. The CDR3 region is CASSLSTSGGRGTGELFF. The DNA of the CDR3 is TGCGCCAGCAGCTTGTCAACTAGCGGGGGGCGAGGAACCGGGGAGCTGTTTTTT.

The chain recombines TRBV5-4 with TRBJ2-1; D unclear. CDR1 SGHNT and CDR2 YYREEE come from the germline V gene (reference sequence). V lost 3 bases and J 4 bases, leaving 11 bases between the germline ends. The CDR3 runs 14 residues. The CDR3 is CASSSHPEYNEQFF. In DNA form, the CDR3 reads TGTGCCAGCAGCTCCCACCCGGAATACAATGAGCAGTTCTTC.

This chain links TRBV2 with TRBJ1-2, with D possibly TRBD1 on 6 matching bases. From germline, CDR1 is SNHLY and CDR2 FYNNEI. V gave up 6 bases and J gave up 4 bases, with 12 bases separating them. The CDR3 has 13 residues. CDR3 bases: TGTGCCAGCAGCCAGGACAGTGGCTATGGCTACACCTTC. Translating it yields CASSQDSGYGYTF.

The rearrangement joins TRBV18 to TRBJ2-1, with D maybe TRBD2 (6 bases). Germline values: CDR1 KGHSH, CDR2 LQKENI. Trimming shortened V by 3 bases and J by 10 bases, and 25 bases separated the two germline ends. The CDR3 spans 17 residues. The CDR3 region is CASSPLKGLKAEGEQFF. DNA of the CDR3: TGTGCCAGCTCACCCTTAAAGGGACTCAAAGCGGAGGGGGAGCAGTTCTTC.

The chain combines TRBV25-1 with TRBJ1-2; D is possibly TRBD1 (5 bases). Per germline, CDR1 MGHDK and CDR2 SYGVNS. V lost 3 bases and J lost 8, with 10 bases in between. CDR3 length: 12 amino acids. CDR3: CASSDRGTGYTF. The CDR3 nucleotides read TGTGCCAGCAGTGACAGAGGGACCGGCTACACCTTC.

This clone has only a few counts. This sequence joins TRBV30 and TRBJ2-4; 9 nucleotides agree with TRBD1. Unmatched junction bases numbered 6, after V lost 2 bases and J lost 7 bases. The CDR3 sequence is 14 residues long. Germline values: CDR1 GTSNPN, CDR2 SVGIG (reference sequence). The CDR3 is CAWSLQGAPNIQYF. CDR3 DNA: TGTGCCTGGAGTTTACAGGGGGCGCCCAACATTCAGTACTTC.